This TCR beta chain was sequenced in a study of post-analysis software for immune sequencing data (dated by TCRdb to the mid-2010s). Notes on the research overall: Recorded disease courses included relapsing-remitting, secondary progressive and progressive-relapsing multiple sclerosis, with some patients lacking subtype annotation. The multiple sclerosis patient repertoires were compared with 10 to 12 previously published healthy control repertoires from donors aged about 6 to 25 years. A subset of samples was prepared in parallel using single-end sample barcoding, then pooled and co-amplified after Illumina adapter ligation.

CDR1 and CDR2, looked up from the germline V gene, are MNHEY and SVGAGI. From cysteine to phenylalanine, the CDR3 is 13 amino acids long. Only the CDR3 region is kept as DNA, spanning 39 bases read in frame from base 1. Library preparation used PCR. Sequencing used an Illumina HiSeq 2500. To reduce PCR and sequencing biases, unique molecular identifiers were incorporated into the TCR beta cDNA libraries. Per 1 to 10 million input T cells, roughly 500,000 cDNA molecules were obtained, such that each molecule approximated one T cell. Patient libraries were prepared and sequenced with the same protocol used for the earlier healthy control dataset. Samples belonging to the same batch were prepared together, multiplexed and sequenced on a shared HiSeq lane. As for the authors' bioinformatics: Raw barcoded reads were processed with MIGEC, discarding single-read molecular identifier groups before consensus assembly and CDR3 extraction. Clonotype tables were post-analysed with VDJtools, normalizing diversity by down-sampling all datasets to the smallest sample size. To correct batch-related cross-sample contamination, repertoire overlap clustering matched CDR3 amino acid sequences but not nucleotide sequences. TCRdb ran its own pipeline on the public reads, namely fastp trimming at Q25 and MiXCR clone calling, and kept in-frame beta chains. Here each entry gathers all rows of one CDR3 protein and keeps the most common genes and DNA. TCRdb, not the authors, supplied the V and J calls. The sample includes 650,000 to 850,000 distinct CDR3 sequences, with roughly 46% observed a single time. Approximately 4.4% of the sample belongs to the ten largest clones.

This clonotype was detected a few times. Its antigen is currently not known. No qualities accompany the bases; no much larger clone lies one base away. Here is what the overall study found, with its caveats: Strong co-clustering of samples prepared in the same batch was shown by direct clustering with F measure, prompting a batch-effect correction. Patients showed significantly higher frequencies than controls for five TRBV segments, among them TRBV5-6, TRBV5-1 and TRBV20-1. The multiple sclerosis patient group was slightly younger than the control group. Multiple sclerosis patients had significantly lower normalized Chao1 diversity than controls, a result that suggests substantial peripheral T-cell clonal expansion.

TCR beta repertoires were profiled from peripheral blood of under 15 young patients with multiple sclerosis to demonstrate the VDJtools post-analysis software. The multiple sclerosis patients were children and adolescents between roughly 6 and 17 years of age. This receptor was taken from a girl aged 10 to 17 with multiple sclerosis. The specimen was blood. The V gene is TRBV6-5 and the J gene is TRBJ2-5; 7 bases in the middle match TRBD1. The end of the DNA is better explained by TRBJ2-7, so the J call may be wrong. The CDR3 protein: CASSSGQNPEQYF. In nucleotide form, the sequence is TGTGCCAGCAGTTCGGGACAGAATCCCGAGCAGTACTTC.